The 31 T cell receptor beta chains in this list originate from one sample, sequenced in a study of PD-1 blockade in classical Hodgkin lymphoma. The sample's time point: newly diagnosed, previously untreated cHL patient sample. Thawed PBMCs were subjected to magnetic negative selection, which yielded isolated CD8+ T cells. Sequencing used immunoSEQ multiplex PCR; TCRdb keeps in-frame clones, though not all of them. The sample records approximately 9,300 clones, more than 75% being singletons. Sample: CD8+ T cells from blood. All receptors come from a human donor with classical Hodgkin lymphoma.

The V gene is TRBV28, the J gene TRBJ1-1, with 7 bases aligning to TRBD1. From germline, CDR1 is MDHEN and CDR2 SYDVKM. This CDR3 has 13 amino acids. V lost 8 bases and J lost 4; bases outside the gene matches: 7. The CDR3 bases are TGTGCCAGCTACCCAGACAGGGTCACTGAAGCTTTCTTT. Translating it yields CASYPDRVTEAFF.

This clone is large in the sample. This sequence joins TRBV28 and TRBJ2-7, with D possibly TRBD1 on 6 matching bases. Germline assignment: CDR1 MDHEN and CDR2 SYDVKM. CDR3 length: 15 amino acids. Trimming cost V 2 bases and J 3 bases, with 14 bases left between them. DNA for the CDR3: TGTGCCAGCAGTTTAGCAGGGGCTACTTACTACGAGCAGTACTTC. It translates to CASSLAGATYYEQYF.

V and J are TRBV7-8 and TRBJ1-5; D ambiguous. V lost 1 base and J 5 bases, leaving 6 bases between the germline ends. Germline CDR1 reads SGHVS; CDR2 reads FQNEAQ. The CDR3 contains 13 residues. The chain's CDR3 is CASSLVGYQPQHF. Here the CDR3 DNA reads TGTGCCAGCAGCTTAGTAGGGTATCAGCCCCAGCATTTT.

This chain links TRBV7-9 with TRBJ1-3; 8 nucleotides align to TRBD1. After removal of 1 base from V and 4 bases from J, the junction contained 3 bases not matched to a gene. Germline values: CDR1 SEHNR, CDR2 FQNEAQ (reference sequence). This CDR3 region has 15 residues. Here the CDR3 DNA reads TGTGCCAGCAGCTTAGTCCGGGACAGGGGAAACACCATATATTTT. Translated, it gives CASSLVRDRGNTIYF.

The gene calls are TRBV5-8 and TRBJ2-5; no clear D gene. Looked up from germline, CDR1 is SGHTS and CDR2 is YDEGEE. The CDR3 loop spans 14 amino acids. The V gene lost 4 bases and the J gene lost 0 bases, with 10 bases spanning the gap. As DNA, the CDR3 is TGTGCCAGCAGCCCCCCTACATACCAAGAGACCCAGTACTTC. Translation: CASSPPTYQETQYF.

The V call is TRBV27, the J call TRBJ1-6; 9 bases agree with TRBD1. Germline-derived CDR1 and CDR2 are MNHEY and SMNVEV (reference sequence). CDR3 length equals 16 residues. Trimming cost V 4 bases and J 5 bases; bases outside gene matches: 6. The CDR3 DNA is TGTGCCAGCAGTTCCTGGACAGGGGAAAATAATTCACCCCTCCACTTT. Its protein product is CASSSWTGENNSPLHF.

The chain combines TRBV5-5 with TRBJ1-2; D may be TRBD1 (5 bases). V was cut by 1 base and J by 6 bases, with 19 bases left in between. The V gene's germline CDR1 is SGHKS and CDR2 YYEKEE (reference sequence). CDR3 length equals 16 residues. CDR3 amino acids: CASSLFSGPTGDGYTF. CDR3 nucleotide sequence: TGTGCCAGCAGCTTGTTCAGTGGCCCTACGGGGGATGGCTACACCTTC. Full variable domain (remainder filled in from reference TRBV5-5 and TRBJ1-2): DAGVTQSPTHLIKTRGQQVTLRCSPISGHKSVSWYQQVLGQGPQFIFQYYEKEERGRGNFPDRFSARQFPNYSSELNVNALLLGDSALYLCASSLFSGPTGDGYTFGSGTRLTVV.

This chain connects TRBV6-4 to TRBJ1-6, with D possibly matching TRBD1 (5 bases). Germline-derived CDR1 and CDR2 are MRHNA and SNTAGT. The CDR3 has 15 amino acids. V was cut by 6 bases and J by 8 bases, with 17 bases left in between. CDR3 nucleotide sequence: TGTGCCAGCAGCCTACTGACAGCCTTGGATTCACCCCTCCACTTT. This translates into CASSLLTALDSPLHF.

Turning to this clone: One junction end disagrees with the germline gene, perhaps due to a read error. The genes are TRBV4-1 and TRBJ2-2, with D tentatively TRBD1 or TRBD2 (5 bases each). Germline V gene sequence: CDR1 MGHRA, CDR2 YSYEKL. The length of the CDR3 is 16 residues. CDR3 coding DNA: TGCGCCAGCAGTCAAGTGGGTGGGGGTTTCACCGGGGAGCTGTTTTTT. This encodes CASSQVGGGFTGELFF.

The chain carries TRBV6-6 and TRBJ2-7; 11 nucleotides line up with TRBD1. CDR3 length: 15 amino acids. In germline, CDR1 is MNHNY, CDR2 SVGAGI (reference sequence). Germline trimming cut 6 bases from V and 5 bases from J; bases unmatched to any gene: 9. The DNA for the CDR3 is TGTGCCAGCAGGCTAATAGGACAGGGGGCCCACGAGCAGTACTTC. This encodes CASRLIGQGAHEQYF.

The V call is TRBV19, the J call TRBJ2-2, with D perhaps TRBD1 (5 bases). Trimming took 0 bases from V and 6 from J, leaving 14 bases between them. The CDR3 covers 16 residues. The V gene's germline CDR1 is LNHDA and CDR2 SQIVND (reference sequence). CDR3 region: CASSIEAPGWAGELFF. The CDR3 DNA reads as TGTGCCAGTAGTATAGAAGCGCCAGGGTGGGCCGGGGAGCTGTTTTTT.

This clone is deemed medium-sized. V is TRBV5-4 and J is TRBJ2-7; 9 bases fit TRBD1. After removal of 4 bases from V and 3 bases from J, the junction contained 5 bases not matched to a gene. CDR1 SGHNT and CDR2 YYREEE come from the germline V gene (reference sequence). The CDR3 is made up of 14 amino acids. This CDR3 reads CASSRGTGSYEQYF. CDR3 in DNA: TGTGCCAGCAGCCGTGGGACAGGGAGCTACGAGCAGTACTTC.

J is TRBJ2-4 and V is TRBV27; possibly TRBD2 for D (6 bases). The CDR3 extends over 15 amino acids. Germline loops: CDR1 MNHEY, CDR2 SMNVEV (reference sequence). V was clipped by 2 bases and J by 7 bases, with 15 bases between them. The CDR3, as DNA: TGTGCCAGCAGTTTACGTCTGGGGGGTGTCAACATTCAGTACTTC. Its translation is CASSLRLGGVNIQYF.

The chain uses TRBV6-1 and TRBJ2-1; 11 nucleotides match TRBD2. The ends lost 2 bases at V and 8 bases at J; junction bases unmatched: 5. CDR3 length equals 15 residues. CDR1 MNHNS and CDR2 SASEGT come from the germline V gene. The CDR3: CASSENLAGGDEQFF. CDR3 sequence (DNA): TGTGCCAGCAGTGAAAATTTAGCGGGGGGGGATGAGCAGTTCTTC.

This clone has only one observation. The V and J genes are TRBV11-2 and TRBJ2-7; D gene ambiguous. The CDR3 length is 12 residues. CDR1 is SGHAT and CDR2 is FQNNGV in the germline V gene. V dropped 0 bases and J dropped 7 bases, with 7 bases sitting between them. The CDR3 here is CASSLDRQEQYF. DNA of the CDR3: TGTGCCAGCAGCTTAGATCGCCAGGAGCAGTACTTC.

The rearrangement links TRBV9 to TRBJ1-5; D is unclear. Germline values: CDR1 SGDLS, CDR2 YYNGEE. The CDR3 covers 13 residues. V gave up 3 bases and J gave up 2 bases, with 6 bases separating them. This CDR3 reads CASSGDGNQPQHF. For the CDR3, the DNA is TGTGCCAGCAGCGGCGACGGCAATCAGCCCCAGCATTTT.

This clone was counted a single time. This rearrangement joins TRBV9 to TRBJ2-1; D perhaps matches TRBD1 (6 bases). Germline V gene lookup returns CDR1 SGDLS and CDR2 YYNGEE. The CDR3 has 15 residues. V was pared by 0 bases and J by 6 bases, with 13 bases between. The CDR3 loop reads CASSVGAGQFNEQFF. DNA of the CDR3: TGTGCCAGCAGCGTAGGGGCCGGACAGTTCAATGAGCAGTTCTTC.

In regard to this clone: One junction end does not reproduce the germline sequence, and a read error may be involved. This chain connects TRBV7-9 to TRBJ1-6; D might be TRBD1 (6 bases). The CDR3 is 15 residues long. The germline gives CDR1 SEHNR, CDR2 FQNEAQ (reference sequence). The CDR3 region is CASSQRGQHNSPLHF. DNA of the CDR3: TGCGCCAGCAGCCAACGAGGACAGCATAATTCACCCCTCCACTTT.

This clone was found once. The rearrangement links TRBV14 to TRBJ2-7, with D uncertain. V was shortened by 1 base and J by 6 bases, with 16 bases between the two germline ends. This CDR3 is built from 15 residues. Germline V CDR1 and CDR2: SGHDN, FVKESK. This chain's CDR3 is CASSQVYNLGTEQYF. CDR3 nucleotide sequence: TGTGCCAGCAGCCAAGTCTATAACCTAGGCACCGAGCAGTACTTC.

The CDR3 DNA reads TGTGCCAGCAGCTTTGGCCCTAGCGGGGGGGAAGAGACCCAGTACTTC. As protein: CASSFGPSGGEETQYF. The chain has TRBV7-9 and TRBJ2-5; 12 bases fit TRBD2. CDR1 is SEHNR and CDR2 is FQNEAQ in the germline V gene (reference sequence). This CDR3 region has 16 residues. After removal of 3 bases from V and 3 bases from J, the junction contained 5 bases not matched to a gene. Based on the CDR3 plus reference TRBV7-9 and TRBJ2-5, the full variable domain is DTGVSQNPRHKITKRGQNVTFRCDPISEHNRLYWYRQTLGQGPEFLTYFQNEAQLEKSRLLSDRFSAERPKGSFSTLEIQRTEQGDSAMYLCASSFGPSGGEETQYFGPGTRLLVL.

The rearrangement links TRBV4-1 to TRBJ2-3; possibly TRBD1 or TRBD2 for D (5 bases each). V lost 2 bases and J 5 bases, leaving 14 bases between the germline ends. The germline CDR1 and CDR2 sequences are MGHRA and YSYEKL. CDR3 length: 15 residues. The CDR3 DNA is TGCGCCAGCAGCCAAAGCCGAGGGGCCCAAGATACGCAGTATTTT. Protein sequence: CASSQSRGAQDTQYF.

J is TRBJ2-1 and V is TRBV4-3; 10 bases align to TRBD2. The length of the CDR3 is 16 residues. Germline CDR1 LGHNA, CDR2 YSLEER. Trimming at V came to 1 base and at J to 4 bases, leaving 4 bases not matched to a gene. CDR3 DNA sequence: TGCGCCAGCAGCCAAGGTCTAGCGGGGGAATACAATGAGCAGTTCTTC. It specifies CASSQGLAGEYNEQFF.

The rearrangement joins TRBV5-1 to TRBJ1-1, with unresolved D. The CDR3 contains 12 residues. V lost 0 bases, J lost 4 bases, and 4 bases lay in between. Germline assignment: CDR1 SGHRS and CDR2 YFSETQ. In DNA, the CDR3 is TGCGCCAGCAGCTTGGAGACCACTGAAGCTTTCTTT. Its translation: CASSLETTEAFF.

This clone appeared once. This chain links TRBV29-1 with TRBJ1-2; D unclear. In germline, CDR1 is SQVTM, CDR2 ANQGSEA. The germline V and J ends were trimmed by 5 bases and 7 bases, with 8 bases remaining between them. The CDR3 length is 10 residues. The CDR3 reads CSVLETGYTF. Written as DNA, the CDR3 is TGCAGCGTTCTAGAAACTGGCTACACCTTC. Drawing the rest from reference TRBV29-1 and TRBJ1-2, the complete variable domain is SAVISQKPSRDICQRGTSLTIQCQVDSQVTMMFWYRQQPGQSLTLIATANQGSEATYESGFVIDKFPISRPNLTFSTLTVSNMSPEDSSIYLCSVLETGYTFGSGTRLTVV.

The chain uses TRBV7-9 and TRBJ1-1, with D unresolved. Per the germline V gene, CDR1 is SEHNR and CDR2 is FQNEAQ (reference sequence). The ends were cut back, 2 bases at V and 0 bases at J, with 10 bases in the middle. This CDR3 comprises 15 residues. Here the CDR3 DNA reads TGTGCCAGCAGCTTACCGGGCCGCATGAACACTGAAGCTTTCTTT. Translation gives CASSLPGRMNTEAFF.

The rearrangement links TRBV27 to TRBJ1-4, with a weak D call TRBD1 (5 bases). The CDR3 consists of 15 residues. The V and J ends lost 1 base and 7 bases respectively, with 13 bases between them. From germline, CDR1 is MNHEY and CDR2 SMNVEV (reference sequence). The CDR3 DNA reads TGTGCCAGCAGTTTATGGGCGGGGGATCCTGAAAAACTGTTTTTT. This translates into CASSLWAGDPEKLFF.

The rearrangement links TRBV2 to TRBJ2-3, with D hard to call. The V end was cut by 6 bases, the J end by 7 bases, with 5 bases between. Germline loops: CDR1 SNHLY, CDR2 FYNNEI. The CDR3 covers 10 residues. In DNA form, the CDR3 reads TGTGCCAGCAGCGGTCATACGCAGTATTTT. Amino acid sequence: CASSGHTQYF.

The rearrangement uses TRBV4-3 and TRBJ2-7; 9 bases match TRBD1. CDR1 LGHNA and CDR2 YSLEER come from the germline V gene. Trimming cost V 4 bases and J 5 bases; bases outside gene matches: 9. The CDR3 extends over 15 amino acids. The CDR3 DNA reads as TGCGCCAGCAGCCCAAGACGGACAGGGGACGACGAGCAGTACTTC. Encoded protein: CASSPRRTGDDEQYF.

J is TRBJ1-1 and V is TRBV25-1; D uncertain. CDR3 length: 14 residues. The germline V gene has CDR1 MGHDK and CDR2 SYGVNS. V dropped 5 bases and J dropped 4 bases, with 14 bases sitting between them. DNA for the CDR3: TGTGCCAGCAGTTCCGGGTGGGTAGGCACTGAAGCTTTCTTT. It is translated as CASSSGWVGTEAFF.

This sequence joins TRBV7-3 and TRBJ1-3, with 8 bases aligning to TRBD1. The CDR3 extends over 16 amino acids. Losses at the gene ends were 5 bases for V and 8 bases for J; bases not matched to a gene: 14. CDR1 is SGHTA, CDR2 FQGTGA, per germline. CDR3 in DNA: TGTGCCAGCAGCCCAAAGACAGGGGTCGACTCGGACACCATATATTTT. This gives the protein CASSPKTGVDSDTIYF.

The sample holds one count of this clone. This CDR3 reads CASSPWVRKSPLHF. The CDR3 DNA reads TGTGCCAGCAGTCCCTGGGTAAGGAAGTCACCCCTCCACTTT. The chain uses TRBV28 and TRBJ1-6; D is undetermined. CDR1 MDHEN and CDR2 SYDVKM come from the germline V gene. The CDR3 consists of 14 residues. V lost 5 bases and J lost 10, with 15 bases in between.